This TCR beta chain was identified during a study of CD8+ T cells in alopecia areata (dated 2018 in TCRdb). Notes on the research overall: The treated patients, all with moderate-to-severe alopecia areata, were enrolled in an open-label pilot trial of oral tofacitinib given at 5 to 10 mg twice daily. The SALT score, which quantifies the percentage of affected scalp surface area, was used to measure disease severity in treated patients. Scalp clonality was compared among normal scalp (n=4), patchy alopecia areata scalp (n=8), and alopecia totalis/universalis scalp (n=8). Biopsies were taken from tofacitinib-treated patients at baseline and at 4 and 24 weeks of treatment, and a later scalp biopsy was taken in several of the tofacitinib-treated patients. Tofacitinib was given for 6 to 18 months, followed by 6 months of follow-up off drug to assess delayed response and recurrence. The RNA source kit depended on sample type: the PAXgene miRNA kit for fixed scalp, the miRNeasy kit for PBMCs, and the RNeasy kit for mouse skin. To study T cell clonal expansion in alopecia areata, the researchers applied high-throughput TCRbeta sequencing to both the C3H/HeJ mouse model and human patients. On the human side, TCRbeta sequencing was run on scalp tissue and on sorted CD4+ and CD8+ peripheral blood T cells from healthy controls and from alopecia areata patients with either patchy or totalis/universalis disease. TCRbeta CDR3 regions were amplified by immunoSEQ multiplex PCR with 35 Vbeta forward and 13 Jbeta reverse primers.

Broader findings and caveats from the paper: Compared with normal scalp, lesional scalp, particularly in alopecia totalis/universalis, had higher clonality and more expanded CD8+ clones, which suggests antigenic drive. Because the treated cohort was small and included a single nonresponder, larger studies are needed to assess links between baseline CD8+ expansion and response. Many expanded lesional clones were found to persist in scalp and blood during tofacitinib treatment, and relapse after treatment cessation may be partly explained by this persistence. Scalp TCR repertoire analysis is complicated because resident alphabeta T cells in normal human skin are also sequenced, whereas mouse skin is dominated by gammadelta T cells. TCR sequences shared between patients were less clear than in mice, possibly partly because of HLA diversity in the patient population. Tofacitinib significantly lowered scalp clonality and the number of expanded CD8+ clones among the top 100 scalp clones.

The CDR1 and CDR2 encoded by the germline V gene are SNHLY and FYNNEI. Trimming removed 7 bases from V and 2 bases from J, leaving 13 bases between the germline ends. The CDR3 runs 14 amino acids, cysteine and phenylalanine included. The CDR3 DNA has 42 bases and is translated from base 1. This clone is assessed as medium-sized (0.01 to 0.1%). Its antigen has not been determined. Base qualities were left out, and no much larger clone turns up one base away. Libraries were built with the immunoSEQ multiplex PCR assay. For TCR sequencing, RNA was extracted from every sample and reverse transcribed into cDNA to serve as template. SuperScript III was used for first-strand cDNA synthesis, primed with a 2:1 mix of oligo-dT and random hexamers. A synthetic immune receptor repertoire was used to assess amplification bias, and residual bias was removed computationally. Processing in the source paper ran as follows. Raw reads were preprocessed to remove errors, and CDR3 was defined according to IMGT conventions as the region from the conserved cysteine to phenylalanine. To get clonality, Shannon entropy was normalized by log2 of the number of productive unique TCRs and the result was subtracted from 1. Whether each scalp clone was CD4 or CD8 was inferred by checking scalp TCRbeta sequences against the CD4 and CD8 repertoires from sorted blood. Sourced from immuneACCESS, this table was stored by TCRdb with only in-frame sequences that have V and J called. A share of the clones is absent; for the studies checked, an unresolved V gene accounts for under half, and the remainder has no known explanation. V and J calls and clone size follow that table, whereas D and trimming were derived from the DNA. Counted in this sample were roughly 180,000 clones; about 55% of them appeared once. The ten largest clonotypes hold approximately 10% of the sample.

Explained via the paper, the time point label denotes: 24 weeks on oral tofacitinib. The treatment or condition label, as the study defines it: oral pan-JAK inhibitor, 5-10 mg twice daily. From alopecia areata patients, peripheral blood was collected along with lesional scalp punch biopsies. After PBMCs were isolated by density centrifugation and stained for CD3, CD4 and CD8, a FACSAria was used to sort CD4+ and CD8+ T cells. Sample: CD8+ T cells sorted from blood, taken at week 24, from a patient treated with tofacitinib. This chain is built from TRBV2 and TRBJ2-3; the best D guess is TRBD2, with 5 bases matching. The source of this sequence is a human donor with alopecia areata. CDR3 loop: CASTTGNYTDTQYF. The DNA sequence follows: TGTGCCAGCACTACGGGGAATTACACAGATACGCAGTATTTT. Where the CDR3 stops, the reference TRBV2 and TRBJ2-3 genes take over; the full variable domain is EPEVTQTPSHQVTQMGQEVILRCVPISNHLYFYWYRQILGQKVEFLVSFYNNEISEKSEIFDDQFSVERPDGSNFTLKIRSTKLEDSAMYFCASTTGNYTDTQYFGPGTRLTVL.